This T cell receptor (beta chain) is drawn from a study of T cell responses to AZD1222 COVID-19 vaccine. On this clone itself: The antigen is unknown.

The CDR3 totals 14 residues. CDR1 is SGDLS and CDR2 is YYNGEE in the germline V gene. Trimming stripped 3 bases from V and 1 base from J, with 10 bases between. Study findings and constraints: Vaccine-associated CD4 TCRs ranged over spike, dominating at 160-218 and 743-854. No day 14 peak samples; only post-peak repertoires were characterized.

Whether given at about 4 or about 12 weeks, second doses were pooled. The method was immunoSEQ multiplex PCR; TCRdb's version includes in-frame clones alone and lacks a portion of them. The sample holds about 180,000 clones, 80% to 90% seen once. Sequencing used peripheral blood, obtained 28 days after the second AZD1222 dose. This TCR derives from an adult who received the AZD1222 COVID-19 vaccine. V gene TRBV9 combines with J gene TRBJ1-2; tentatively, D is TRBD1 (5 bases). The CDR3 DNA reads as TGTGCCAGCAGCGCGGACACCAGTAACTATGGCTACACCTTC. This codes for CASSADTSNYGYTF.